This T cell receptor beta chain originates from a study of blood T cell repertoires in COVID-19 (TCRdb year 2020). Regarding the complete study: The collaborator samples originated in the United States, Italy and Spain and spanned the acute and convalescent phases of COVID-19. The prospective study material was composed of cDNA or gDNA derived from T cells, B-cell-depleted T cells, or PBMCs. Deeply sampled blood TCRbeta repertoires from subjects exposed to, actively infected with, or recovered from COVID-19 were included in the dataset. A freely available public database, intended as a resource for researchers studying the immune response to SARS-CoV-2, is where the repertoires were released. Samples were obtained from the ongoing ImmuneRACE study (first 160 participants) and from over 1,000 subjects provided by 6 global collaborators. Nearly every sample came with metadata listing a de-identified subject ID, COVID-19 status, age in years and sex. Where available, HLA class I and class II types were taken from metadata supplied by the sample provider and were not determined by assay-based typing. What the work shows at the level of the full study, not this receptor alone: The quantity of clinical and demographic metadata differed by source and by participant and was supplied without curation.

Collaborating institutions collected whole blood in K2EDTA tubes following their own protocols. For TCRbeta analysis, collaborators shipped samples as frozen whole blood, isolated PBMCs, or DNA extracted from either of those sample types. Reading from cysteine to phenylalanine, the CDR3 counts 14 amino acids. Just the 42-base CDR3 DNA is kept, in frame starting at base 1. After removal of 2 bases from V and 1 base from J, the junction retains 2 bases not matched to a gene. From a lookup of the germline V gene, CDR1 and CDR2 are SGHRS and YFSETQ. As to this clone: What antigen it recognizes has not been identified. Per-nucleotide qualities are absent, and no much larger clonotype sits a single base away.

TCRbeta CDR3 regions were amplified from genomic DNA using the immunoSEQ Assay, a bias-controlled multiplex PCR. Per the original workflow: The number of nucleated cells in each sample was estimated from the amplification of reference gene primers within the assay. To quantify the absolute abundance of each unique TCRbeta CDR3 rearrangement, sequence reads were collapsed and filtered. For each sample, productive Simpson clonality was calculated as the square root of Simpson's diversity index over productive rearrangements. TCRdb provides this immuneACCESS table in a form limited to in-frame rearrangements. Some clones are lacking; in checked studies, under half of them reflect an unresolved V gene, and why the rest are absent is not known. V and J calls and clone size come straight from that table; D and trimming were deduced from the DNA. Across this sample there are roughly 100,000 clones, with 60% to 85% seen only once. Clones ranked in the top ten supply around 7% of the sample.

Source material: peripheral blood. This receptor was taken from a man aged 70 or older with acute or convalescent COVID-19. The chain links TRBV5-1 with TRBJ1-1, and 7 junction bases match TRBD1. The CDR3 in this case is CASSFRQGNTEAFF. The bases are TGCGCCAGCAGCTTTCGACAGGGGAACACTGAAGCTTTCTTT. With the portions outside the CDR3 filled from the reference TRBV5-1 and TRBJ1-1 genes, the complete variable region becomes KAGVTQTPRYLIKTRGQQVTLSCSPISGHRSVSWYQQTPGQGLQFLFEYFSETQRNKGNFPGRFSGRQFSNSRSEMNVSTLELGDSALYLCASSFRQGNTEAFFGQGTRLTVV.